These T cell receptor beta chains were read from a single sample in a study of T cell repertoires in cytomegalovirus infection. TCRdb analysed the reads with MiXCR anew, one entry per CDR3 protein. Of a few hundred thousand distinct CDR3 sequences in the sample, approximately 15% are singletons; the top ten hold 7% to 9.5%. Sequencing input: PBMCs. These receptors were obtained from a human donor in good health (CMV status not recorded). Some clones in this sample may be carry-over from other donors' samples. The CDR3 runs from the conserved cysteine through the conserved F or W. The D gene is left open where the match is weak. The listing skips clone size in some rows; elsewhere it reads once, few, many or a size class.

V: TRBV6-4
J: TRBJ2-3
D: -
size: few
CDR3: CASSDSRSLTGLVPTDTQYF
DNA: TGTGCCAGCAGTGACTCGAGAAGTCTCACGGGACTTGTCCCCACAGATACGCAGTATTTT

V: TRBV5-6
J: TRBJ2-7
D: -
size: -
CDR3: CASSRRQLTTYEQYF
DNA: TGTGCCAGCAGCCGGAGACAGCTTACCACCTACGAGCAGTACTTC

V: TRBV6-8
J: TRBJ2-7
D: TRBD2
size: -
CDR3: CASRLASGSYEQYF
DNA: TGTGCCAGCAGATTGGCTAGCGGGAGCTACGAGCAGTACTTC

V: TRBV11-2
J: TRBJ2-1
D: TRBD2
size: many
CDR3: CASSTSGGEQFF
DNA: TGTGCCAGCAGCACCTCGGGGGGTGAGCAGTTCTTC

V: TRBV6-1
J: TRBJ2-7
D: TRBD1
size: few
CDR3: CASGPGTELREQYF
DNA: TGTGCCAGCGGACCCGGGACAGAGCTCAGGGAGCAGTACTTC

V: TRBV4-3
J: TRBJ1-5
D: -
size: -
CDR3: CASSQDTGTSLSQPQHF
DNA: TGCGCCAGCAGCCAAGATACGGGTACATCTCTCAGCCAGCCCCAGCATTTT

V: TRBV28
J: TRBJ2-7
D: TRBD1
size: many
CDR3: CASIQDRGPYEQYF
DNA: TGTGCCAGCATTCAGGACAGGGGGCCCTACGAGCAGTACTTC

V: TRBV19
J: TRBJ1-1
D: -
size: few
CDR3: CASTNRVNTEAFF
DNA: TGTGCCAGTACCAACCGGGTGAACACTGAAGCTTTCTTT

V: TRBV14
J: TRBJ1-2
D: -
size: -
CDR3: CASSQAGGGYGYTF
DNA: TGTGCCAGCAGCCAAGCCGGGGGCGGCTATGGCTACACCTTC

V: TRBV10-3
J: TRBJ1-2
D: TRBD1
size: many
CDR3: CAISERTGASVSNYGYTF
DNA: TGTGCCATCAGTGAGCGAACAGGGGCGTCGGTGTCTAACTATGGCTACACCTTC

V: TRBV28
J: TRBJ1-2
D: TRBD1
size: many
CDR3: CASSFPGQVYGYTF
DNA: TGTGCCAGCAGTTTCCCCGGACAGGTCTATGGCTACACCTTC